This record covers a single TCR beta chain. The antigen is undetermined. Researchers ran the PCR with 60 Vbeta and 13 Jbeta primers. Only in-frame clones appear in the TCRdb table, and some are missing; sequencing was by immunoSEQ multiplex PCR. The profile covers over 150,000 clones, with approximately 84% appearing a single time and 3.1% taken by the ten largest. These data come from a study of cytomegalovirus exposure and HLA in healthy donors. The study's findings and limits: Judged likely to be a sequencing artifact was a cluster of highly shared sequence variants. Listed as cytomegalovirus-associated were 164 TCR beta chains.

This TCR was sampled from a woman between 50 and 59 years old in good health and CMV-seropositive. Sample: PBMCs.

The CDR3 region has the DNA TGTGCCAGTTTCCCGGGGGGGGCATCGGGGTACACTGAAGCTTTCTTT. It yields the protein CASFPGGASGYTEAFF. This chain connects TRBV19 to TRBJ1-1; D perhaps matches TRBD1 (6 bases). The CDR3 is made up of 16 amino acids. Trimming cost V 8 bases and J 3 bases, with 22 bases left between them. Germline V gene data show CDR1 as LNHDA and CDR2 as SQIVND (reference sequence).